This T cell receptor (beta chain) was captured by sequencing in a study of cytomegalovirus exposure and HLA in healthy donors. A few counts support this clone. Antigen unknown. Regarding the study as a whole: Some highly shared sequence variants likely arose as a pipeline artifact.

Researchers ran the PCR with 60 Vbeta and 13 Jbeta primers. Assay used: immunoSEQ multiplex PCR; TCRdb lists only in-frame clones, some missing. Of approximately 77,000 clones listed, around 78% are singletons. This clonotype was obtained from a middle-aged man in good health and CMV-seronegative. Sequenced sample: PBMCs.

The CDR3 spells CASSSGQGNTGELFF. CDR3 DNA: TGTGCCAGCAGTTCAGGACAGGGAAACACCGGGGAGCTGTTTTTT. The chain uses TRBV9 and TRBJ2-2, with 8 nucleotides matching TRBD1. The CDR3 is made up of 15 amino acids. The V segment lost 5 bases and the J segment 2 bases; nucleotides outside the gene matches: 5. The germline gives CDR1 SGDLS, CDR2 YYNGEE.